The 8 T cell receptor beta chains presented below share a single source sample, sequenced in a study of shared clonotypes between healthy human individuals. Libraries were prepared by immunoSEQ multiplex PCR; TCRdb keeps only in-frame clonotypes and omits some of them. The table lists roughly 810,000 clones, around 96% of them singletons. Selected positively for CCR7 and CD45RO-negative, naive CD8 cells excluded terminally differentiated effector memory CD45RA+ cells. Sequencing was performed on naive CD8+ T cells sorted from blood. These receptor sequences come from a young man in good health.

The chain employs TRBV5-5 and TRBJ2-7; D might be TRBD1 (6 bases). Per germline, CDR1 SGHKS and CDR2 YYEKEE (reference sequence). The CDR3 runs 15 residues. Trimming removed 4 bases at V and 4 bases at J, with 18 bases between. This chain's CDR3 is CASSGRDILKYEQYF. CDR3 DNA sequence: TGTGCCAGCAGCGGTAGGGACATTCTGAAGTACGAGCAGTACTTC.

The chain carries TRBV11-1 and TRBJ2-3, with TRBD2 matching over 9 bases. The CDR3 has 16 residues. Germline trimming cut 1 base from V and 8 bases from J; bases unmatched to any gene: 10. Per germline, CDR1 SGHAT and CDR2 FQDESV (reference sequence). This chain's CDR3 is CASSLGFSGSRPTQYF. CDR3 DNA: TGTGCCAGCAGCTTAGGTTTTAGCGGGAGCCGTCCTACGCAGTATTTT.

With regard to this clone: Other DNA sequences from this sample encode an identical CDR3 as well. The chain joins TRBV11-2 to TRBJ2-7; D unclear. Germline loops: CDR1 SGHAT, CDR2 FQNNGV. V was cut by 1 base and J by 2 bases, with 6 bases left in between. The CDR3 loop spans 13 amino acids. CDR3 in DNA: TGTGCCAGCAGCTTAGGGCAAACCTACGAGCAGTACTTC. It codes for CASSLGQTYEQYF.

The chain has TRBV6-5 and TRBJ2-7; D is unclear. The V end was cut by 0 bases, the J end by 0 bases, with 12 bases between. The germline V gene has CDR1 MNHEY and CDR2 SVGAGI. CDR3 length: 16 amino acids. The CDR3 DNA follows: TGTGCCAGCAGTTACTCGAGTGGGTCGAGCTCCTACGAGCAGTACTTC. It codes for CASSYSSGSSSYEQYF.

The genes are TRBV7-9 and TRBJ2-7, with D possibly called TRBD1 or TRBD2 (5 bases each). This CDR3 comprises 15 residues. Germline-derived CDR1 and CDR2 are SEHNR and FQNEAQ (reference sequence). Deletions cut 5 bases from V and 0 bases from J, with 14 bases between. CDR3 nucleotide sequence: TGTGCCAGCAGCCTCCCGGGACCAAACTCCTACGAGCAGTACTTC. It is translated as CASSLPGPNSYEQYF. Drawing the rest from reference TRBV7-9 and TRBJ2-7, the complete variable domain is DTGVSQNPRHKITKRGQNVTFRCDPISEHNRLYWYRQTLGQGPEFLTYFQNEAQLEKSRLLSDRFSAERPKGSFSTLEIQRTEQGDSAMYLCASSLPGPNSYEQYFGPGTRLTVT.

The chain joins TRBV5-1 to TRBJ2-2; D unclear. This CDR3 is 16 amino acids long. Per germline, CDR1 SGHRS and CDR2 YFSETQ. V was trimmed by 3 bases and J by 2 bases, leaving 14 bases between them. CDR3 protein: CASSSAEQRNTGELFF. CDR3 coding DNA: TGCGCCAGCAGCTCGGCCGAACAACGAAACACCGGGGAGCTGTTTTTT.

This clone has a single count. At the DNA level, this CDR3 is encoded by other sequences in the same sample as well. The V and J genes are TRBV6-5 and TRBJ1-5; D not resolved. V lost 5 bases to trimming and J lost 4 bases, with 9 bases between them. Germline V lookup: CDR1 MNHEY, CDR2 SVGAGI. The CDR3 is made up of 13 amino acids. CDR3 nucleotides: TGTGCCAGCAGTCCCGGGATTAATCAGCCCCAGCATTTT. This gives the protein CASSPGINQPQHF.

The chain recombines TRBV4-1 with TRBJ1-2; TRBD1 might be the D (6 bases). Germline CDR1 reads MGHRA; CDR2 reads YSYEKL. Trimming shortened V by 3 bases and J by 6 bases, and 20 bases separated the two germline ends. The CDR3 contains 16 residues. CDR3: CASSQPWGLDSHGYTF. The CDR3 DNA follows: TGCGCCAGCAGCCAGCCATGGGGGCTAGACTCCCATGGCTACACCTTC.